Listed here are 8 T cell receptor beta chains from one sample, sequenced in a study of blood T cells in healthy people across ages. A second PCR of 7 to 11 cycles used a sample-barcoded 5' primer and a J-beta primer mix. In TCRdb, the 5' RACE reads were re-called with MiXCR into one record per CDR3 protein. The sample yields some 1.4 million distinct CDR3 sequences, roughly 45% seen once. The sample consisted of blood. All receptors derive from a woman between 18 and 29 years old in good health.

The chain combines TRBV20-1 with TRBJ2-2, with TRBD2 matching 8 bases. This CDR3 spans 13 amino acids. Germline V gene sequence: CDR1 DFQATT, CDR2 SNEGSKA (reference sequence). Trimming took 6 bases from V and 7 from J; bases not matched to a gene: 7. DNA of the CDR3: TGCAGTGCCGGGGGGGGCAGAGGCGGGGAGCTGTTTTTT. The encoded protein is CSAGGGRGGELFF.

This clonotype showed up just a few times. The chain employs TRBV27 and TRBJ2-5; unclear D gene. Gene TRBJ2-7 matches the end of the DNA better, so the J call may be wrong. The CDR3 length is 11 residues. CDR1 and CDR2 from the germline V gene are MNHEY and SMNVEV (reference sequence). CDR3 nucleotides: TGTGCCAGCAGTGCGTCGCACGAGCAGTACTTC. Its translation is CASSASHEQYF.

The chain employs TRBV20-1 and TRBJ2-7, with a weak D call TRBD1 (6 bases). Germline CDR1 and CDR2: DFQATT and SNEGSKA (reference sequence). V was trimmed by 5 bases and J by 2 bases, leaving 25 bases between them. The CDR3 extends over 17 amino acids. The CDR3: CSAFSPPGGPIPYEQYF. CDR3 sequence (DNA): TGCAGTGCTTTCTCCCCACCTGGGGGCCCCATACCCTACGAGCAGTACTTC.

V gene TRBV7-8 combines with J gene TRBJ2-1, with TRBD1 matching over 7 bases. The J call may not be correct, given that the DNA end is closer to TRBJ2-7. Per the germline V gene, CDR1 is SGHVS and CDR2 is FQNEAQ. The CDR3 runs to 14 residues. CDR3 in amino acids: CASSRRTGYNEQYF. The CDR3 DNA reads TGTGCCAGCAGCCGTAGGACAGGCTACAATGAGCAGTACTTC.

This clonotype was detected a few times. CDR3 sequence: CASSVVGTTDTQYF. The CDR3, as DNA: TGTGCCAGCAGCGTGGTAGGGACCACAGATACGCAGTATTTT. The J gene is TRBJ2-3, the V gene TRBV5-4; the D gene could be TRBD1 or TRBD2 (5 bases each). Between the trimmed V and J ends, which lost 4 bases and 2 bases, there was a span of 11 bases. Germline V gene sequence: CDR1 SGHNT, CDR2 YYREEE (reference sequence). This CDR3 is 14 amino acids long.

This clonotype was detected a few times. The chain employs TRBV20-1 and TRBJ1-1; the D gene is possibly TRBD1 (6 bases). The length of the CDR3 is 15 residues. Germline CDR1 reads DFQATT; CDR2 reads SNEGSKA (reference sequence). The CDR3 reads CSPRKRTADIPEAFF. Here the CDR3 DNA reads TGCAGCCCCCGCAAGAGGACAGCGGATATACCTGAAGCTTTCTTT.

The chain links TRBV12-3 or TRBV12-4 to TRBJ1-1, with D unclear. The ends were cut back, 4 bases at V and 4 bases at J, with 10 bases in the middle. The CDR3 runs 13 residues. In nucleotides, the CDR3 is TGTGCCAGCAGTTCAGCCGTGGGCACTGAAGCTTTCTTT. Protein product: CASSSAVGTEAFF.

The table lists this clonotype with a few counts. Relative to the germline gene, one junction end is altered; a read error may explain this. The chain combines TRBV20-1 with TRBJ2-3, with 11 nucleotides matching TRBD2. The CDR3 extends over 14 amino acids. CDR1 is DFQATT, CDR2 SNEGSKA, per germline (reference sequence). CDR3 residues: CRARLAGTPRTQYF. For the CDR3, the DNA is TGCAGAGCTAGACTAGCGGGGACCCCCCGAACGCAGTATTTT.